This T cell receptor beta chain was sequenced in a study of spatial heterogeneity in lung cancer. Overall study: The study sequenced follow-up PBMC samples when they were available, at a median of roughly 24 months after resection.

Time point specified: blood at routine non-recurrence follow-up after resection. The trim removed 5 bases at V and 4 bases at J, leaving 7 bases unmatched. Germline-derived CDR1 and CDR2 are SGHTA and FQGNSA. This CDR3 is 14 amino acids long. This clonotype was seen ten or more times. A distinct unique molecular identifier was carried by each TCR cDNA molecule. Each CDR3 protein gets one entry after TCRdb re-called the 5' RACE reads with MiXCR. The sample includes 15,000 to 20,000 distinct CDR3 sequences, more than 8% of them seen just once. This specimen consisted of PBMCs, obtained at follow-up. The V and J genes are TRBV7-2 and TRBJ1-2; TRBD1 matches 7 bases. This sequence originates from a male donor with early-stage non-small cell lung cancer. The CDR3 is CASSPVGDSYGYTF. CDR3 DNA sequence: TGTGCCAGCAGCCCAGTGGGGGACAGCTATGGCTACACCTTC.